Given below is one TCR beta chain in context. What it binds is unknown. Germline CDR1 is MNHNS and CDR2 is SASEGT. This CDR3 spans 18 amino acids. The ends were cut back, 2 bases at V and 2 bases at J, with 22 bases in the middle. This specimen belongs to a study of OX40 agonist ivuxolimab in advanced cancers. Study-wide results and limits: Relative to CD4+, CD8+ T cells held more expanded clones on average.

TCRdb keeps only in-frame clones here, not all; method: immunoSEQ multiplex PCR. The data show 85,000 to 100,000 clones, with 91% seen just once and around 0.32% held by the top ten. Autoimmune disease history or systemic immunosuppression disqualified patients. This TCR was recovered from an adult with an advanced solid tumor such as melanoma, head and neck, liver or kidney cancer. The chain combines TRBV6-1 with TRBJ2-7, with TRBD2 as a possible D gene (6 bases). Sequencing was performed on CD4+ or CD8+ T cells sorted from blood, taken in a trial of the OX40 agonist ivuxolimab. The CDR3 protein is CASSEHQGTLAIAYEQYF. CDR3 coding DNA: TGTGCCAGCAGTGAACACCAAGGGACGCTAGCGATTGCCTACGAGCAGTACTTC.